This TCR beta chain was recorded in a study (dated by TCRdb to between 2015 and 2016). Library preparation was by RT-PCR. Sequencing relied on an Illumina MiSeq. TCRdb redid the processing of the public reads, applying fastp at Q25 and MiXCR, and retained in-frame beta chains. Every entry covers one CDR3 protein and lists the most common genes and DNA from its rows. Across this sample there are around 700,000 distinct CDR3 sequences, with 11% to 15% seen only once. The top ten clones comprise 3.6% of the sample. CDR1 LGHNA and CDR2 YSLEER were looked up in the germline V gene. Measured from the cysteine to the phenylalanine, the CDR3 is 15 residues long. The entry retains the CDR3 DNA only, 45 bases that are in frame from base 1. Trimming leaves V shorter by 3 bases and J shorter by 3 bases, with the junction holding 8 bases beyond the gene matches. In this sample, this clonotype turned up a few times. Its specific antigen is unknown. No clone much larger than this one lies a single base away; base qualities are absent.

The TCR sequence derives from a female donor in good health, serving as a healthy control. Source material: memory CD4+ T cells from blood. Recombination joined TRBV4-3 with TRBJ2-7, with 7 bases matching TRBD1. The CDR3 reads as follows: CASSHDRDGRYEQYF. In nucleotides, the sequence is TGCGCCAGCAGCCATGACAGGGATGGGCGCTACGAGCAGTACTTC.